This T cell receptor beta chain stems from a study of blood T cell repertoires in COVID-19. As for the study in general: Both acute and convalescent COVID-19 samples were obtained from the United States, Italy and Spain. PBMCs, B-cell-depleted T cells, or T cells were the source of the cDNA or gDNA that made up the material.

Clones were read by immunoSEQ multiplex PCR, and TCRdb kept only the in-frame ones, dropping some. The repertoire holds about 64,000 clones, 80% to 90% seen once, with around 5.9% in the top ten. The CDR3 runs 15 residues. Germline V gene lookup returns CDR1 LNHDA and CDR2 SQIVND (reference sequence). With V trimmed by 6 bases and J by 7 bases, 8 bases remained unmatched. This chain uses TRBV19 with TRBJ1-4; 10 positions match TRBD1. The sequence came from a woman aged 55-69 years with acute or convalescent COVID-19. Source material: peripheral blood. The CDR3 DNA reads TGTGCCAGTAGCCCCGACAGGGGGCGAAGTGAAAAACTGTTTTTT. Residues: CASSPDRGRSEKLFF.